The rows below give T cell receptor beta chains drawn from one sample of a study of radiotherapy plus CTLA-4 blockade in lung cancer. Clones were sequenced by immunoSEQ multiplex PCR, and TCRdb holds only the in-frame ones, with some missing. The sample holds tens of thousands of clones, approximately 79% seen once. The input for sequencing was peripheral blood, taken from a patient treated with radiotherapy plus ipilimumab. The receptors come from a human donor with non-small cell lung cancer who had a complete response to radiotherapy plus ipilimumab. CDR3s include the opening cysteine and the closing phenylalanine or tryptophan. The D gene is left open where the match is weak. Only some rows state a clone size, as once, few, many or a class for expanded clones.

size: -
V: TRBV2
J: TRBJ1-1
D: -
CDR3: CASSEATGSSTEAFF
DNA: TGTGCCAGCAGTGAGGCTACAGGGTCATCCACTGAAGCTTTCTTT

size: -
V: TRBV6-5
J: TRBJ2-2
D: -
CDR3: CASSEHGGELFF
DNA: TGTGCCAGCAGTGAGCACGGCGGGGAGCTGTTTTTT

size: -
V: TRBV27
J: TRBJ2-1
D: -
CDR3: CASSSGTRSSYNEQFF
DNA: TGTGCCAGCAGTTCCGGAACTAGATCATCCTACAATGAGCAGTTCTTC

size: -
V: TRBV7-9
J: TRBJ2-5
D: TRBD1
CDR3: CASSAQGAAGQGAQYF
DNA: TGTGCCAGCAGCGCACAGGGGGCGGCGGGACAGGGGGCCCAGTACTTC

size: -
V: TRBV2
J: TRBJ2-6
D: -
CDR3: CASSWQGRTHSGANVLTF
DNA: TGTGCCAGCAGTTGGCAGGGACGTACCCATTCTGGGGCCAACGTCCTGACTTTC

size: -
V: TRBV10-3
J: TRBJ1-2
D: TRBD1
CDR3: CAISPGQEFNYGYTF
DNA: TGTGCCATCAGCCCGGGACAGGAATTCAACTATGGCTACACCTTC

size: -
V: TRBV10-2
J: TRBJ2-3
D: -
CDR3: CASSGGGTDTQYF
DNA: TGCGCCAGCAGTGGTGGGGGGACAGATACGCAGTATTTT

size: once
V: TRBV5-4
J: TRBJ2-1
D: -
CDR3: CASSLRTGEGYNEQFF
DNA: TGTGCCAGCAGCTTACGAACAGGGGAGGGTTACAATGAGCAGTTCTTC

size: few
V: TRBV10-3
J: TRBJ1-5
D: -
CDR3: CAISDGKGRQPQHF
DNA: TGTGCCATCAGTGATGGCAAAGGGAGGCAGCCCCAGCATTTT

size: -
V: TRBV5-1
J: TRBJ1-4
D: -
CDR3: CASSETTGFQEKLFF
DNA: TGCGCCAGCAGCGAAACTACAGGGTTCCAAGAAAAACTGTTTTTT

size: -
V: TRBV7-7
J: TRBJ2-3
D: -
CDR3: CASSLYGVRDTQYF
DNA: TGTGCTAGCAGCTTATACGGGGTGAGAGATACGCAGTATTTT

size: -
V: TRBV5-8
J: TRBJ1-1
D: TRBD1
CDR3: CASSLVGGRTEAFF
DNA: TGTGCCAGCAGCTTGGTAGGGGGCCGGACTGAAGCTTTCTTT

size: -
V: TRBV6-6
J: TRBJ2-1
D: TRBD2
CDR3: CASSSPGLAGFEQFF
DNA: TGTGCCAGCAGTTCTCCGGGACTAGCGGGATTCGAACAGTTCTTC

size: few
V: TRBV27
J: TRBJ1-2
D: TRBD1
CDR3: CASSLSSNRGYGYTF
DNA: TGTGCCAGCAGTTTATCGTCCAACAGGGGCTATGGCTACACCTTC

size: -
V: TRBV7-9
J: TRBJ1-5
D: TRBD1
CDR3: CASSPTGDFEGQPQHF
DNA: TGTGCCAGCAGCCCGACAGGGGACTTCGAAGGTCAGCCCCAGCATTTT

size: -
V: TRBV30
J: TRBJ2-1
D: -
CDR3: CAWSRRRHEQFF
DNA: TGTGCCTGGAGTCGGAGGCGGCATGAGCAGTTCTTC

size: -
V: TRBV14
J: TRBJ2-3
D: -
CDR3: CASSQDLAGLRDTQYF
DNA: TGTGCCAGCAGCCAAGATCTGGCGGGCCTTCGGGATACGCAGTATTTT

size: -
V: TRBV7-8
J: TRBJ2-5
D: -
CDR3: CASSFPRDRQETQYF
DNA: TGTGCCAGCAGCTTTCCTAGGGACCGCCAAGAGACCCAGTACTTC

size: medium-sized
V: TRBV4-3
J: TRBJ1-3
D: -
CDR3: CASSQDGGASGNTIYF
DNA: TGCGCCAGCAGCCAAGATGGGGGAGCCTCTGGAAACACCATATATTTT

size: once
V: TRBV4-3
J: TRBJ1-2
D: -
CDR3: CASSQDPGAGDGYTF
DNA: TGCGCCAGCAGCCAAGATCCGGGGGCCGGTGATGGCTACACCTTC

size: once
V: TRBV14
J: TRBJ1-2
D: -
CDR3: CASSQDLNRDYGYTF
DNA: TGTGCCAGCAGCCAAGATCTGAACAGGGACTATGGCTACACCTTC

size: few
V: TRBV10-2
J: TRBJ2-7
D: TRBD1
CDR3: CASSGQGNSYEQYF
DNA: TGCGCCAGCAGTGGACAGGGGAACTCCTACGAGCAGTACTTC

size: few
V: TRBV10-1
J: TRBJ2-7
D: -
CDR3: CASSDGYEQYF
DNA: TGCGCCAGCAGTGACGGATACGAGCAGTACTTC

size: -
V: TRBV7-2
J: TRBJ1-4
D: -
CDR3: CASSLSGEKLFF
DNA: TGTGCCAGCAGCTTATCTGGTGAAAAACTGTTTTTT

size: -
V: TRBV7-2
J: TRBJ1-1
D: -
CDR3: CASSFTGRNTEAFF
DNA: TGTGCCAGCAGCTTTACCGGACGGAACACTGAAGCTTTCTTT

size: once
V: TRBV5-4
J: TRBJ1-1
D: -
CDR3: CASSLTRMDTEAFF
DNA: TGTGCCAGCAGCTTGACCCGAATGGACACTGAAGCTTTCTTT

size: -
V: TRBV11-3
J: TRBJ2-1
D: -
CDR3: CASSISGGPYNEQFF
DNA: TGTGCCAGCAGCATTAGCGGAGGACCTTACAATGAGCAGTTCTTC

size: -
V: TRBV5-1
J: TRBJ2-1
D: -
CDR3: CASSLVRTDYNEQFF
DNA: TGCGCCAGCAGCTTGGTACGAACCGACTACAATGAGCAGTTCTTC

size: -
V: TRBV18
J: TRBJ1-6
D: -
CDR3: CASSPGGPSPLHF
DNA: TGTGCCAGCTCACCAGGAGGGCCTTCACCCCTCCACTTT

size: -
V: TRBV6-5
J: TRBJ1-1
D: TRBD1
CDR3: CASSYTTGEDTEAFF
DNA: TGTGCCAGCAGTTACACTACAGGGGAGGACACTGAAGCTTTCTTT

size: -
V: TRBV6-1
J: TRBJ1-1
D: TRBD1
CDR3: CASSEVGGIYTEAFF
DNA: TGTGCCAGCAGTGAAGTAGGGGGCATCTATACTGAAGCTTTCTTT

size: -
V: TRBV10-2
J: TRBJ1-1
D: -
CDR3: CASSEQTPGSSTEAFF
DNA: TGCGCCAGCAGTGAACAGACTCCAGGGTCCAGCACTGAAGCTTTCTTT

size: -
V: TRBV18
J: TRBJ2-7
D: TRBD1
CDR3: CASSPTGESYEQYF
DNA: TGTGCCAGCTCACCGACAGGGGAATCCTACGAGCAGTACTTC

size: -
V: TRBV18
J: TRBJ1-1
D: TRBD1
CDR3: CASSPPVGQDTEAFF
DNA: TGTGCCAGCTCCCCACCGGTTGGACAGGACACTGAAGCTTTCTTT

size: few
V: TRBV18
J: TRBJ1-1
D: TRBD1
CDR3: CASSPGQGRSFNTEAFF
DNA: TGTGCCAGCTCACCGGGACAGGGGCGTTCCTTTAACACTGAAGCTTTCTTT

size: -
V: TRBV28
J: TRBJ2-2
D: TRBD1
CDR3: CASSLQGASTGELFF
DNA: TGTGCCAGCAGTTTACAGGGGGCGAGCACCGGGGAGCTGTTTTTT

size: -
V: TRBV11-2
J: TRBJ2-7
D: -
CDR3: CASSLVGIGRTYEQYF
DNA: TGTGCCAGCAGCTTAGTTGGCATCGGGCGGACCTACGAGCAGTACTTC

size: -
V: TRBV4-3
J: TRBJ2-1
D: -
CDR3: CASSHSSSNEQFF
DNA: TGCGCCAGCAGCCATTCTAGCTCCAATGAGCAGTTCTTC

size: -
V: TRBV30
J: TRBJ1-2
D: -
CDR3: CAWSLQGTANYGYTF
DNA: TGTGCCTGGAGTCTGCAGGGTACAGCTAACTATGGCTACACCTTC

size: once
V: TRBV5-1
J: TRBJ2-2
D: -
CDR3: CASSEGPTGTGELFF
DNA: TGCGCCAGCAGTGAGGGACCCACCGGCACCGGGGAGCTGTTTTTT

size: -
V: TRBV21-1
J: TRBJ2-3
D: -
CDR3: CASSKTQGAKTDTQYF
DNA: TGTGCCAGCAGCAAAACGCAGGGGGCGAAAACAGATACGCAGTATTTT

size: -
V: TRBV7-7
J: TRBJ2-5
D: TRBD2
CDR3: CASSSPGGEETQYF
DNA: TGTGCTAGCAGCTCTCCGGGGGGAGAAGAGACCCAGTACTTC

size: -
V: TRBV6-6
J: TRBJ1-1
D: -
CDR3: CASRYPSIGNTEAFF
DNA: TGTGCCAGCAGATATCCATCCATCGGGAACACTGAAGCTTTCTTT

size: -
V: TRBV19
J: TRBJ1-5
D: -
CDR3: CASRPLQGGNQPQHF
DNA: TGTGCCAGTAGACCGCTTCAGGGAGGCAATCAGCCCCAGCATTTT

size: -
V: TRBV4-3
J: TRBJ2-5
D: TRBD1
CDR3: CASSLIVRDRGQTQYF
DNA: TGCGCCAGCAGCCTTATCGTCCGGGACAGGGGTCAGACCCAGTACTTC

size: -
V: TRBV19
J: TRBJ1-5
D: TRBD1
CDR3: CASRFDRVSNQPQHF
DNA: TGTGCCAGTAGATTCGACAGGGTGAGCAATCAGCCCCAGCATTTT

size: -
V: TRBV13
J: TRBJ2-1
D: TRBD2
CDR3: CASTRGGEDNEQFF
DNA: TGTGCCAGCACCCGGGGGGGCGAGGACAATGAGCAGTTCTTC

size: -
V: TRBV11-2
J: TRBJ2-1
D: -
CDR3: CASSTNRNNEQFF
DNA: TGTGCCAGCAGCACCAACCGTAACAATGAGCAGTTCTTC

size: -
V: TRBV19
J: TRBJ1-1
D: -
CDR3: CASADRYTEAFF
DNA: TGTGCCAGTGCTGACAGGTACACTGAAGCTTTCTTT

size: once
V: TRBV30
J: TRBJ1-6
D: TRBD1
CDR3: CAWGLTGGRSPLHF
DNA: TGTGCCTGGGGGTTGACAGGGGGCCGGTCACCCCTCCACTTT